This T cell receptor beta chain was sequenced in a study of T-cell memory formation after mild COVID-19. Study conclusions and caveats: Later expanders leaned CD4+, whereas clones that contracted between day 15 and 85 were balanced CD4/CD8.

The V gene lost 6 bases and the J gene lost 0 bases, with 20 bases spanning the gap. Per the germline V gene, CDR1 is MNHEY and CDR2 is SVGAGI. The CDR3 totals 17 residues. With respect to this clonotype: What it binds is unknown.

Via MiXCR, TCRdb re-called the 5' RACE reads, giving one row per CDR3 protein. The sample carries fewer than 600,000 distinct CDR3 sequences, less than 25% recorded once. This clonotype was obtained from an adult woman who had mild COVID-19 (a few samples of this study predate the infection). Cell type and time point are not known. The chain joins TRBV6-5 to TRBJ1-1, with D possibly being TRBD1 (6 bases). The specimen sequenced was PBMCs or a T cell subset sorted from them (not recorded which). CDR3 protein: CASSRRPGQVMNTEAFF. The CDR3 DNA reads as TGTGCCAGCAGCCGCAGACCGGGACAAGTAATGAACACTGAAGCTTTCTTT.